A single sample is the source of the 32 T cell receptor beta chains below, sequenced in a study of CD8+CD57+ T cells in acquired aplastic anemia. For CDR3 and TCR beta VDJ profiling, genomic DNA was the template used. TCRdb independently ran MiXCR on the reads; one entry per CDR3 protein. The repertoire has roughly 420,000 distinct CDR3 sequences, just under 70% of them found once; the top ten carry 4%. Sequenced material: sorted CD4+, CD8+, or CD8+CD57+ T cells (not recorded which) from PBMCs. These receptors were obtained from a human donor in good health, serving as a control.

The chain has TRBV5-6 and TRBJ2-7, with 8 bases that match TRBD2. The germline CDR1 and CDR2 sequences are SGHDT and YYEEEE. The CDR3 is 15 residues long. V lost 4 bases, J lost 4 bases, and 10 bases stayed unmatched. In nucleotides, the CDR3 is TGTGCCAGCAGCCAAGGCCGGGGGGGAACTTACGAGCAGTACTTC. This encodes CASSQGRGGTYEQYF. Variable domain in full (rest from reference TRBV5-6 and TRBJ2-7): DAGVTQSPTHLIKTRGQQVTLRCSPKSGHDTVSWYQQALGQGPQFIFQYYEEEERQRGNFPDRFSGHQFPNYSSELNVNALLLGDSALYLCASSQGRGGTYEQYFGPGTRLTVT.

Many counts were recorded for this clonotype. The chain is built from TRBV5-1 and TRBJ2-2; weak D call: TRBD2 (5 bases). CDR1 is SGHRS and CDR2 is YFSETQ in the germline V gene. The CDR3 consists of 15 residues. The V and J ends lost 4 bases and 3 bases respectively, with 13 bases between them. Here the CDR3 reads CASSPGLTDTGELFF. CDR3 nucleotide sequence: TGCGCCAGCAGCCCCGGACTGACGGACACCGGGGAGCTGTTTTTT.

This clonotype was found many times. The chain recombines TRBV19 with TRBJ1-2, with TRBD1 identical over 9 bases. Germline trimming cut 6 bases from V and 4 bases from J; bases unmatched to any gene: 9. The V gene's germline CDR1 is LNHDA and CDR2 SQIVND (reference sequence). This CDR3 comprises 15 residues. The CDR3 sequence: CASREQGAGPYGYTF. The CDR3 DNA is TGTGCCAGTAGGGAACAGGGGGCCGGACCCTATGGCTACACCTTC.

This clonotype was found once. One end of the junction is discordant with germline, which a read error may explain. The chain is built from TRBV5-4 and TRBJ2-7; D is perhaps TRBD2 (7 bases). The CDR3 has 18 amino acids. The germline CDR1 and CDR2 sequences are SGHNT and YYREEE (reference sequence). Here the CDR3 DNA reads TGTGCCAGCACCGATGACGAGGGGGGGGGGCAAAGCTCCTACGAACAGTACTTC. Amino acid sequence: CASTDDEGGGQSSYEQYF.

Concerning this clonotype: A read error may account for a junction end that differs from germline. This sequence joins TRBV7-3 and TRBJ1-1; 7 bases fit TRBD1. Germline V gene sequence: CDR1 SGHTA, CDR2 FQGTGA. The CDR3 has 14 residues. The chain's CDR3 is CASSRAGGSAEAFF. The CDR3 DNA is TGCGCCAGCAGCCGAGCAGGGGGTAGTGCTGAAGCTTTCTTT.

This clonotype turned up a few times. J is TRBJ2-2 and V is TRBV9; 7 bases fit TRBD1. CDR1 SGDLS and CDR2 YYNGEE come from the germline V gene. The CDR3 runs 15 residues. V lost 0 bases, J lost 4 bases, and 3 bases stayed unmatched. CDR3 protein: CASSVGSGGTGELFF. The CDR3 DNA reads TGTGCCAGCAGCGTAGGATCAGGGGGCACCGGGGAGCTGTTTTTT.

The table lists this clonotype with a count of one. Sequence at one end of the junction differs from germline and may be a read error. The chain has TRBV7-9 and TRBJ1-6; the match to TRBD1 covers 7 bases. Germline CDR1 is SEHNR and CDR2 is FQNEAQ (reference sequence). This CDR3 has 14 amino acids. DNA of the CDR3: TGTGCCAGCAGTCAGGGGGGGCCAGGGGCCAACGTCCTGTTT. It codes for CASSQGGPGANVLF.

This clonotype has a single count. The chain carries TRBV2 and TRBJ2-7; possible D gene TRBD1, 6 bases. The CDR3 extends over 12 amino acids. In germline, CDR1 is SNHLY, CDR2 FYNNEI. The CDR3 DNA follows: TGTGCTAGACAGGTCCCGTCCTACGAGCAGTACTTC. This sequence encodes CARQVPSYEQYF.

In this sample, this clonotype turned up once. The chain carries TRBV19 and TRBJ2-7; D not resolved. Per the germline V gene, CDR1 is LNHDA and CDR2 is SQIVND (reference sequence). Trimming cost V 6 bases and J 12 bases, with 15 bases left between them. This CDR3 is built from 11 residues. The CDR3 DNA reads TGTGCCAGTAGCACCGGCCTATCCCTGTACTTC. This sequence encodes CASSTGLSLYF.

This rearrangement joins TRBV7-2 to TRBJ2-7, with no clear D. CDR1 is SGHTA, CDR2 FQGNSA, per germline. Trimming left V 2 bases short and J 6 bases short, with 8 bases between. This CDR3 is 12 amino acids long. This chain's CDR3 is CASSLHRGEQYF. CDR3 DNA sequence: TGTGCCAGCAGCTTACACCGCGGCGAGCAGTACTTC.

The genes are TRBV7-9 and TRBJ2-5, with a tentative D call TRBD1 (6 bases). V shed 8 bases and J shed 11 bases, with 18 bases lying between them. CDR3 size: 12 residues. Germline lookup yields CDR1 SEHNR and CDR2 FQNEAQ (reference sequence). CDR3 in DNA: TGTGCCAGCTTCGGAGCGAAGGGGACACAGTACTTC. Translated: CASFGAKGTQYF. Based on the CDR3 plus reference TRBV7-9 and TRBJ2-5, the full variable domain is DTGVSQNPRHKITKRGQNVTFRCDPISEHNRLYWYRQTLGQGPEFLTYFQNEAQLEKSRLLSDRFSAERPKGSFSTLEIQRTEQGDSAMYLCASFGAKGTQYFGPGTRLLVL.

The chain couples TRBV20-1 to TRBJ1-1; no clear D. Germline loops: CDR1 DFQATT, CDR2 SNEGSKA (reference sequence). CDR3 length equals 12 residues. The V and J ends lost 3 bases and 8 bases respectively, with 13 bases between them. The CDR3 bases are TGCAGTGCTAGGGAAGCGGTGGCCGAAGCTTTCTTT. Translated, it gives CSAREAVAEAFF.

The chain links TRBV7-2 to TRBJ1-6; possibly TRBD1 for D (6 bases). CDR3 length equals 15 residues. Trimming took off 7 bases at V and 19 bases at J, with 29 bases between the two ends. Germline-derived CDR1 and CDR2 are SGHTA and FQGNSA. The CDR3 DNA follows: TGTGCCAGCACCCAACCCTATGGGAGGGGGGGAAACCAACACTTT. It translates to CASTQPYGRGGNQHF.

The V and J genes are TRBV7-2 and TRBJ1-6; D not resolved. V lost 3 bases to trimming and J lost 17 bases, with 23 bases between them. Germline V gene sequence: CDR1 SGHTA, CDR2 FQGNSA. The CDR3 has 15 residues. CDR3 amino acids: CASSFATVHGYTFHF. The CDR3 bases are TGTGCCAGCAGCTTCGCCACCGTCCATGGCTACACCTTCCACTTT.

This clonotype was observed a few times. The chain links TRBV19 to TRBJ1-6; D remains unclear. Trimming stripped 3 bases from V and 7 bases from J, with 10 bases between. CDR3 length equals 14 residues. Germline CDR1 is LNHDA and CDR2 is SQIVND (reference sequence). CDR3 nucleotides: TGTGCCAGTAGTATTGGCACAGTGAATTCACCCCTCCACTTT. Translating it yields CASSIGTVNSPLHF.

The CDR3 protein is CASSSYSGGETQYF. CDR3 in DNA: TGTGCCAGCAGCTCCTATAGCGGGGGGGAGACCCAGTACTTC. The chain has TRBV11-3 and TRBJ2-5; 10 nucleotides match TRBD2. Per germline, CDR1 SGHNT and CDR2 YENEEA. Trimming removed 4 bases from V and 5 bases from J; junction bases left unmatched: 4. CDR3 length: 14 residues.

The chain is built from TRBV19 and TRBJ2-7; TRBD2 is a possible D gene (5 bases). The CDR3 sequence is 14 residues long. V was pared by 6 bases and J by 7 bases, with 19 bases between. Germline CDR1 LNHDA, CDR2 SQIVND (reference sequence). The CDR3 protein is CASSLRGSVGEQYF. The CDR3 DNA reads TGTGCCAGTAGCTTACGGGGTAGCGTCGGGGAGCAGTACTTC.

V is TRBV7-3 and J is TRBJ2-7; possibly TRBD2 for D (6 bases). Germline V gene data show CDR1 as SGHTA and CDR2 as FQGTGA. Between the trimmed V and J ends, which lost 3 bases and 4 bases, there was a span of 16 bases. CDR3 length: 15 amino acids. The CDR3 loop is CASSFDLRGSYEQYF. The DNA for the CDR3 is TGTGCCAGCAGCTTCGACCTCCGGGGGTCGTACGAGCAGTACTTC. The whole variable domain, remainder taken from reference TRBV7-3 and TRBJ2-7, is GAGVSQTPSNKVTEKGKYVELRCDPISGHTALYWYRQSLGQGPEFLIYFQGTGAADDSGLPNDRFFAVRPEGSVSTLKIQRTERGDSAVYLCASSFDLRGSYEQYFGPGTRLTVT.

This clonotype was seen only once. One junction end does not reproduce the germline sequence, and a read error may be involved. V is TRBV9 and J is TRBJ1-5; no clear D gene. Germline-derived CDR1 and CDR2 are SGDLS and YYNGEE. This CDR3 has 13 residues. CDR3 DNA sequence: TGTGCCAGCACCGTACTCGGATATCACCACCAGCATTTT. Encoded protein: CASTVLGYHHQHF.

This clonotype showed up many times. This chain uses TRBV4-3 with TRBJ2-3; no definite D call. With 0 bases removed from V and 3 bases from J, the gap between germline ends came to 13 bases. The CDR3 has 16 residues. Germline values: CDR1 LGHNA, CDR2 YSLEER. CDR3 DNA: TGCGCCAGCAGCCAAGAAGTGGGATACGGGACAGATACGCAGTATTTT. As protein: CASSQEVGYGTDTQYF.

J is TRBJ2-3 and V is TRBV7-3; the D gene could be TRBD1 or TRBD2 (7 bases each). V was cut by 4 bases and J by 0 bases, with 11 bases left in between. Germline V gene sequence: CDR1 SGHTA, CDR2 FQGTGA. The CDR3 spans 15 residues. The CDR3 is CASSSRGGSTDTQYF. DNA of the CDR3: TGTGCCAGCAGCTCCAGGGGGGGAAGCACAGATACGCAGTATTTT.

The chain links TRBV7-1 to TRBJ2-7; 10 nucleotides agree with TRBD1. TRBV7-1 counts as an open reading frame of uncertain function. The length of the CDR3 is 17 residues. V gave up 5 bases and J gave up 4 bases; unmatched junction bases: 14. The CDR3 DNA follows: TGTGCCAGCAGCCTCAGGCCGGGGACAGGGGATTGTTACGAGCAGTACTTC. Its translation: CASSLRPGTGDCYEQYF.

A note on this clonotype: Because the CDR3's place on the DNA is in doubt, the DNA is left out and the CDR3 is given as listed by TCRdb. This CDR3 is CASSVGDGSDTQFHF. The V call is TRBV9, the J call TRBJ1-6; the D call TRBD1 from the table was never checked on the DNA. Germline V gene data show CDR1 as SGDLS and CDR2 as YYNGEE. Termini included, the CDR3 measures 15 amino acids.

The chain employs TRBV5-4 and TRBJ2-6; 10 nucleotides match TRBD1. Germline V gene lookup returns CDR1 SGHNT and CDR2 YYREEE (reference sequence). The ends lost 6 bases at V and 2 bases at J; junction bases unmatched: 8. The CDR3 runs 17 residues. In DNA form, the CDR3 reads TGTGCCAGCATAGCCGGGACAGGGGTGCCTGGGGCCAACGTCCTGACTTTC. As protein: CASIAGTGVPGANVLTF. The variable domain in full, completed from reference TRBV5-4 and TRBJ2-6, reads ETGVTQSPTHLIKTRGQQVTLRCSSQSGHNTVSWYQQALGQGPQFIFQYYREEENGRGNFPPRFSGLQFPNYSSELNVNALELDDSALYLCASIAGTGVPGANVLTFGAGSRLTVL.

The chain couples TRBV7-2 to TRBJ2-2; D may be TRBD2 (6 bases). V was cut by 5 bases and J by 10 bases, with 23 bases left in between. Germline assignment: CDR1 SGHTA and CDR2 FQGNSA. CDR3 size: 16 residues. The CDR3 loop is CASSLAGSTEAAELFF. Written as DNA, the CDR3 is TGTGCCAGCAGCCTCGCGGGGAGTACTGAAGCCGCGGAGCTGTTTTTT.

The chain combines TRBV11-1 with TRBJ2-3; 8 positions match TRBD2. The V segment lost 5 bases and the J segment 6 bases; nucleotides outside the gene matches: 10. Germline lookup yields CDR1 SGHAT and CDR2 FQDESV (reference sequence). The CDR3 covers 15 residues. CDR3 residues: CASSVEAGAGDTQYF. The CDR3, as DNA: TGTGCCAGCAGCGTCGAAGCGGGGGCGGGTGATACGCAGTATTTT. The full variable domain, rest sourced from reference TRBV11-1 and TRBJ2-3, is EAEVAQSPRYKITEKSQAVAFWCDPISGHATLYWYRQILGQGPELLVQFQDESVVDDSQLPKDRFSAERLKGVDSTLKIQPAELGDSAMYLCASSVEAGAGDTQYFGPGTRLTVL.

V usage is TRBV29-1 and J usage is TRBJ1-3; D ambiguous. The CDR3 is 11 amino acids. V was shortened by 6 bases and J by 4 bases, with 7 bases between the two germline ends. Germline CDR1 is SQVTM and CDR2 is ANQGSEA. The DNA for the CDR3 is TGCAGCGTCCAAAAGGGAAACACCATATATTTT. Translated: CSVQKGNTIYF.

The V and J genes are TRBV20-1 and TRBJ1-1; D gene ambiguous. V dropped 4 bases and J dropped 8 bases, with 17 bases sitting between them. CDR3 length: 13 residues. Looked up from germline, CDR1 is DFQATT and CDR2 is SNEGSKA (reference sequence). This CDR3 reads CSAKEVWEREAFF. For the CDR3, the DNA is TGCAGTGCTAAAGAGGTGTGGGAAAGGGAAGCTTTCTTT.

This clonotype was picked up one time. V gene TRBV27 combines with J gene TRBJ2-7, with 7 bases fitting TRBD2. The CDR3 runs to 15 residues. After removal of 3 bases from V and 2 bases from J, the junction contained 7 bases not matched to a gene. CDR1 is MNHEY, CDR2 SMNVEV, per germline (reference sequence). Here the CDR3 reads CASSLGLSGTYEQYF. CDR3 nucleotides: TGTGCCAGCAGTTTGGGACTATCTGGCACCTACGAGCAGTACTTC.

This clonotype appeared a single time. Here the CDR3 reads CASSLRSDDNYGYTF. Written as DNA, the CDR3 is TGCGCCAGCAGCTTGCGTTCGGACGATAACTATGGCTACACCTTC. The gene calls are TRBV5-1 and TRBJ1-2; D is ambiguous. This CDR3 has 15 residues. Deletions cut 1 base from V and 1 base from J, with 11 bases between. Germline V gives CDR1 SGHRS, CDR2 YFSETQ.

This clonotype appeared once. The genes are TRBV28 and TRBJ1-1, with 8 bases matching TRBD1. V lost 7 bases, J lost 6 bases, and 13 bases stayed unmatched. The CDR3 totals 15 residues. Germline loops: CDR1 MDHEN, CDR2 SYDVKM. The CDR3 DNA reads as TGTGCCAGCACCCTTGCGGACAGGGAAGCGTCTGAAGCTTTCTTT. Protein sequence: CASTLADREASEAFF.

The table lists this clonotype with a count of one. The chain combines TRBV11-2 with TRBJ2-7; TRBD2 matches at 11 bases. V was clipped by 5 bases and J by 5 bases; unmatched bases: 11. CDR1 is SGHAT, CDR2 FQNNGV, per germline. The CDR3 spans 16 residues. The CDR3 here is CASSVASGGIKNEQYF. Written as DNA, the CDR3 is TGTGCCAGCAGCGTAGCTAGCGGGGGGATCAAAAACGAGCAGTACTTC. Together with reference TRBV11-2 and TRBJ2-7, the CDR3 gives the full variable domain: EAGVAQSPRYKIIEKRQSVAFWCNPISGHATLYWYQQILGQGPKLLIQFQNNGVVDDSQLPKDRFSAERLKGVDSTLKIQPAKLEDSAVYLCASSVASGGIKNEQYFGPGTRLTVT.